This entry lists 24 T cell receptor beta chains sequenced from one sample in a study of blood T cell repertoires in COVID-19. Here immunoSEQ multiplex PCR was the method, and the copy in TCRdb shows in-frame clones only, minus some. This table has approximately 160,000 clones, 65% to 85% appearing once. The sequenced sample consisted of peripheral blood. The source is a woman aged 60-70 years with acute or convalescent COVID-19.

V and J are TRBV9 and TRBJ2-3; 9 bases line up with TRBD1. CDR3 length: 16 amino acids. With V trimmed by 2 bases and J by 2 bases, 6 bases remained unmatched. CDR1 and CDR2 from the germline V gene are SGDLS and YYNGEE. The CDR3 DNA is TGTGCCAGCAGCGTTGCCGGGACAGGGTACACAGATACGCAGTATTTT. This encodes CASSVAGTGYTDTQYF.

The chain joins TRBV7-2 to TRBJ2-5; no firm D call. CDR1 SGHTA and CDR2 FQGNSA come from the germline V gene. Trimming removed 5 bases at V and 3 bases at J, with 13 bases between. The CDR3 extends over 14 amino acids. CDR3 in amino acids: CASSPPSREETQYF. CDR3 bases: TGTGCCAGCAGCCCCCCGTCCCGGGAAGAGACCCAGTACTTC.

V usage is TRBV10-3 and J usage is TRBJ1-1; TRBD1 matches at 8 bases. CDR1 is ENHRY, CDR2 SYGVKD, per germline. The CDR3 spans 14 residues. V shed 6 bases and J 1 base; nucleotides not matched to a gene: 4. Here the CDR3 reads CAIRGTGGNTEAFF. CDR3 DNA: TGTGCCATCAGGGGGACAGGTGGGAACACTGAAGCTTTCTTT.

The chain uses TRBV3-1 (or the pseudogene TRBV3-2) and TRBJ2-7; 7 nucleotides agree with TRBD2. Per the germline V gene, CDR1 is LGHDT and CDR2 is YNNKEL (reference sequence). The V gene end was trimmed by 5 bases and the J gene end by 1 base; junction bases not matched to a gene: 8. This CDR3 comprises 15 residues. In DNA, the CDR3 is TGTGCCAGCAGCAGCCACGCGGGGGAGTCCTACGAGCAGTACTTC. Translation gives CASSSHAGESYEQYF.

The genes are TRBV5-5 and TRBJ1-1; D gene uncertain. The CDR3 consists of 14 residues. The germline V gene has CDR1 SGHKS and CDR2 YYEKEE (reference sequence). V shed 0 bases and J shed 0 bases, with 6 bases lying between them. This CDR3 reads CASSLGAMNTEAFF. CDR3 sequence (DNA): TGTGCCAGCAGCTTGGGGGCCATGAACACTGAAGCTTTCTTT. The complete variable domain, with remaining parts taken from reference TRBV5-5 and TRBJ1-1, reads DAGVTQSPTHLIKTRGQQVTLRCSPISGHKSVSWYQQVLGQGPQFIFQYYEKEERGRGNFPDRFSARQFPNYSSELNVNALLLGDSALYLCASSLGAMNTEAFFGQGTRLTVV.

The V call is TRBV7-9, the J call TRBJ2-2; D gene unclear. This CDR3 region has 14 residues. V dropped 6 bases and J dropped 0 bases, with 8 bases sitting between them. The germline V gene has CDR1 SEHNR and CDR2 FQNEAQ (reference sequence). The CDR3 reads CASRADSNTGELFF. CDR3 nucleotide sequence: TGTGCCAGCAGGGCAGACTCGAACACCGGGGAGCTGTTTTTT.

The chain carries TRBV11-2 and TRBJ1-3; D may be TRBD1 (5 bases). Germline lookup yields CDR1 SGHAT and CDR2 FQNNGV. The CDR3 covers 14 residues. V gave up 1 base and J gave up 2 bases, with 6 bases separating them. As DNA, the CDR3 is TGTGCCAGCAGCTTAGGGGGCGCTGGAAACACCATATATTTT. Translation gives CASSLGGAGNTIYF. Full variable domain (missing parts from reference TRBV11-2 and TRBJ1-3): EAGVAQSPRYKIIEKRQSVAFWCNPISGHATLYWYQQILGQGPKLLIQFQNNGVVDDSQLPKDRFSAERLKGVDSTLKIQPAKLEDSAVYLCASSLGGAGNTIYFGEGSWLTVV.

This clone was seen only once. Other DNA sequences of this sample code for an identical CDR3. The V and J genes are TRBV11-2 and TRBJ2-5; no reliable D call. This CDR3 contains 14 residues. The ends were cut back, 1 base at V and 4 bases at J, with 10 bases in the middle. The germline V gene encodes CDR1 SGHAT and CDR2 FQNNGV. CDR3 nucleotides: TGTGCCAGCAGCTTAGTACGTGGGCGAGAGACCCAGTACTTC. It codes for CASSLVRGRETQYF.

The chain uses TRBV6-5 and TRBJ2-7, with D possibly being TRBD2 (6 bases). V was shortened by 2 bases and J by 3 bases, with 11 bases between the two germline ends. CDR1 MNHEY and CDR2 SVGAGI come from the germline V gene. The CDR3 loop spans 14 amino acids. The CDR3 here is CASSYRRRDYEQYF. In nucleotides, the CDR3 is TGTGCCAGCAGTTACCGCCGGCGGGACTACGAGCAGTACTTC.

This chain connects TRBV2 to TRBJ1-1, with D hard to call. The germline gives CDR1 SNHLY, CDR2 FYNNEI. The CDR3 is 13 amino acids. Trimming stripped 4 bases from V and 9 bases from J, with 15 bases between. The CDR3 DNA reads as TGTGCCAGCAGTGGGGCAGACCTACTTAAAGCTTTCTTT. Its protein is CASSGADLLKAFF. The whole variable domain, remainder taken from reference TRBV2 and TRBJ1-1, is EPEVTQTPSHQVTQMGQEVILRCVPISNHLYFYWYRQILGQKVEFLVSFYNNEISEKSEIFDDQFSVERPDGSNFTLKIRSTKLEDSAMYFCASSGADLLKAFFGQGTRLTVV.

Written as DNA, the CDR3 is TGTGCCAGCAGTACCGATTCAAGGGGGCTTCGTGGCTACACCTTC. The encoded protein is CASSTDSRGLRGYTF. The chain has TRBV6-2 or TRBV6-3 and TRBJ1-2; 7 bases match TRBD1. The germline V gene has CDR1 MNHEY and CDR2 SVGEGT. Trimming at V came to 5 bases and at J to 7 bases, leaving 13 bases not matched to a gene. CDR3 length: 15 residues.

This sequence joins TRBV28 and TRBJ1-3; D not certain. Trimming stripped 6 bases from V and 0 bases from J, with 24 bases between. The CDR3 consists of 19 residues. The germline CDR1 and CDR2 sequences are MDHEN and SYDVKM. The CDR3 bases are TGTGCCAGCAGCCGTATCTCCCCTCAGGACGGGAACTCTGGAAACACCATATATTTT. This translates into CASSRISPQDGNSGNTIYF. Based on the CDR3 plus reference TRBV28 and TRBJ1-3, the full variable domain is DVKVTQSSRYLVKRTGEKVFLECVQDMDHENMFWYRQDPGLGLRLIYFSYDVKMKEKGDIPEGYSVSREKKERFSLILESASTNQTSMYLCASSRISPQDGNSGNTIYFGEGSWLTVV.

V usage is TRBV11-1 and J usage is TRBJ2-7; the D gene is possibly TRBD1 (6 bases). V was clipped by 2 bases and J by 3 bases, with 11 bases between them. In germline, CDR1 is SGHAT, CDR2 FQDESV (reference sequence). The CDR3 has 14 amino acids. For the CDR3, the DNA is TGTGCCAGCAGCTTACTAACAGGGAGCTACGAGCAGTACTTC. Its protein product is CASSLLTGSYEQYF.

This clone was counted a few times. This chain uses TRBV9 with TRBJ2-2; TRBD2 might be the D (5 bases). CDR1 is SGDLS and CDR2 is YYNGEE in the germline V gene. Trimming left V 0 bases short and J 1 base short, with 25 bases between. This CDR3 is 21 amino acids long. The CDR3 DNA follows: TGTGCCAGCAGCGTAGGCCGTAGATCTACTAGAGACCTCCAGAACACCGGGGAGCTGTTTTTT. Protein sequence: CASSVGRRSTRDLQNTGELFF.

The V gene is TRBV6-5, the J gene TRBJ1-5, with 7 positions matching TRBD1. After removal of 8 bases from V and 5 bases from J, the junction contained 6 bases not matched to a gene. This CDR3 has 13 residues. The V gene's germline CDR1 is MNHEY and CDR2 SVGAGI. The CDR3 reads CASGTDRDQPQHF. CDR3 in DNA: TGTGCCAGCGGGACAGACAGGGATCAGCCCCAGCATTTT.

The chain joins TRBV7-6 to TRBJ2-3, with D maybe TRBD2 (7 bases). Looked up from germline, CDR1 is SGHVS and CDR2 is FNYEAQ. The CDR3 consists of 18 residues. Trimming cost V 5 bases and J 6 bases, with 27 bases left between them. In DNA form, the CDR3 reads TGTGCCAGCAGCCCCCGGGGAAGGGGGGGAAAGGAACTGGATACGCAGTATTTT. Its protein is CASSPRGRGGKELDTQYF.

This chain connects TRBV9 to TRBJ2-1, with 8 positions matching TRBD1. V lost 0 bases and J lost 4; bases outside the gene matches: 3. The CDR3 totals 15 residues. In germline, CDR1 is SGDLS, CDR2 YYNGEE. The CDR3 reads CASSVGGQEYNEQFF. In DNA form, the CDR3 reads TGTGCCAGCAGCGTAGGGGGACAGGAGTACAATGAGCAGTTCTTC.

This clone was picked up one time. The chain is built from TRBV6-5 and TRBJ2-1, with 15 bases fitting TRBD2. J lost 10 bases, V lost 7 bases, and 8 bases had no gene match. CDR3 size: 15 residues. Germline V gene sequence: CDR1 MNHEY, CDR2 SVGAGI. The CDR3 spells CASTRTSGGAREQFF. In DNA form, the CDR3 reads TGTGCCAGCACACGGACTAGCGGGGGGGCAAGAGAGCAGTTCTTC.

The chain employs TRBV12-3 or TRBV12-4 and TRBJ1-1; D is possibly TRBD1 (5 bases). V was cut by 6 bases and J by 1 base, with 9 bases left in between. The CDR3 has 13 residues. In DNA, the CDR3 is TGTGCCAGCAGCCGCAGGGAGAACACTGAAGCTTTCTTT. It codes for CASSRRENTEAFF.

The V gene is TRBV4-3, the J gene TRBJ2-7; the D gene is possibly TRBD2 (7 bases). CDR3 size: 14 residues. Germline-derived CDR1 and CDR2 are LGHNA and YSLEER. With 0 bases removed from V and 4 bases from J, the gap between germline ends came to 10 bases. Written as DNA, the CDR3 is TGCGCCAGCAGCCAAGAGGGGGGGCAGTACGAGCAGTACTTC. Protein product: CASSQEGGQYEQYF.

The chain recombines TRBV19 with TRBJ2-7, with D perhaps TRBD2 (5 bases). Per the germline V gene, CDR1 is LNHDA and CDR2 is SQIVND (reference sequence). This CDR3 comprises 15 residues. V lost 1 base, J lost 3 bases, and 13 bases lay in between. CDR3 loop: CASSIGRGANYEQYF. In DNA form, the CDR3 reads TGTGCCAGTAGTATAGGACGGGGAGCGAACTACGAGCAGTACTTC.

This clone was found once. This chain's CDR3 is CASSQGAWSSYEQYF. Written as DNA, the CDR3 is TGCGCCAGCAGCCAAGGAGCCTGGAGCTCCTACGAGCAGTACTTC. This chain connects TRBV4-3 to TRBJ2-7; no clear D. CDR1 and CDR2 from the germline V gene are LGHNA and YSLEER. The CDR3 is 15 residues long. V was clipped by 1 base and J by 0 bases, with 10 bases between them.

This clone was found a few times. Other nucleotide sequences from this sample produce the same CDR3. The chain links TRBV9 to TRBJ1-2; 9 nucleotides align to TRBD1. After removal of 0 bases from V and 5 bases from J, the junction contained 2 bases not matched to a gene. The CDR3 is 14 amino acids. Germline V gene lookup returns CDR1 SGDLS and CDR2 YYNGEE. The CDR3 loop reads CASSVVDRGYGYTF. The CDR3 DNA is TGTGCCAGCAGCGTAGTCGACAGGGGGTATGGCTACACCTTC. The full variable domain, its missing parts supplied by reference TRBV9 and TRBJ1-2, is DSGVTQTPKHLITATGQRVTLRCSPRSGDLSVYWYQQSLDQGLQFLIQYYNGEERAKGNILERFSAQQFPDLHSELNLSSLELGDSALYFCASSVVDRGYGYTFGSGTRLTVV.

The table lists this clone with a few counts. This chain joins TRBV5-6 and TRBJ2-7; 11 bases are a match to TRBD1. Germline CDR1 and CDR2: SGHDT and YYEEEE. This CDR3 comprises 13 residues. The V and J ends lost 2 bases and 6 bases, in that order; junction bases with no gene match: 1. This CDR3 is CASSFGQGAEQYF. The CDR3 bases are TGTGCCAGCAGCTTCGGACAGGGGGCCGAGCAGTACTTC.